The clone carrying this T cell receptor beta chain showed up many times. Antigen unknown. The data were taken from a study of T cells in Graves' hyperthyroidism and ophthalmopathy. About the study: Specimen type is peripheral blood, collected at initial diagnosis prior to any treatment.

Under 3 months was the duration of disease in ophthalmopathy patients, who also had a Clinical Activity Score of at least 3 and a NOSPECS grade of at least 4. PBMCs were collected from an approximately 10 ml volume of fresh peripheral blood. General study points: Model predictions of ophthalmopathy came a median approximately 6.8 months before onset.

The CDR3 regions of TCR beta were amplified from RNA transcripts. The HTBI primer set served for first-round RT-PCR of the TCR CDR3. TCRdb analysed the multiplex PCR reads with MiXCR anew, one entry per CDR3 protein. The table shows hundreds of thousands of distinct CDR3 sequences, with roughly 14% occurring only once. The CDR3 is made up of 12 amino acids. Germline lookup yields CDR1 SNHLY and CDR2 FYNNEI. V lost 4 bases and J 0 bases, leaving 4 bases between the germline ends. The sequencing input was blood. This TCR came from a man between 18 and 29 years old with Graves' ophthalmopathy. The chain employs TRBV2 and TRBJ2-7; D unclear. The CDR3 DNA is TGTGCCAGCAGTGGGGACTCCTACGAGCAGTACTTC. This sequence encodes CASSGDSYEQYF.